This is a list of T cell receptor beta chains from one sample in a study of T-cell memory formation after mild COVID-19. In TCRdb, the 5' RACE reads were re-called with MiXCR into one record per CDR3 protein. The table has 450,000 to 700,000 distinct CDR3 sequences, over 15% seen once. Material: PBMCs or a T cell subset sorted from them (not recorded which). Every receptor here comes from an adult woman who had mild COVID-19 (a few samples of this study predate the infection). Cell type and time point are not known. The CDR3 runs from the conserved cysteine through the conserved F or W.

CDR3,V,J
CASSRTSGGGGANVLTF,TRBV18,TRBJ2-6
CASSLTAAYGEQFF,TRBV7-3,TRBJ2-1
CASSLVGRGGTGELFF,TRBV5-1,TRBJ2-2
CSAAGTSERGETQYF,TRBV20-1,TRBJ2-5
CASSYPRTDTQYF,TRBV6-2/TRBV6-3,TRBJ2-3
CASSRDFRGGYTF,TRBV3-1,TRBJ1-2
CASTQGQGNTEAFF,TRBV7-9,TRBJ1-1
CASSIPGTPNTDTQYF,TRBV7-8,TRBJ2-3
CASSTEAKNIQYF,TRBV7-2,TRBJ2-4
CASSSGLSNTEAFF,TRBV7-3,TRBJ1-1
CSASWTGTNYGYTF,TRBV20-1,TRBJ1-2
CASSLAGGVQETQYF,TRBV7-8,TRBJ2-5
CSVRGPTSYEQYF,TRBV29-1,TRBJ2-7
CASSRGRDTEAFF,TRBV5-1,TRBJ1-1
CASSFRAGGSYNEQFF,TRBV11-2,TRBJ2-1
CASSKVGKDRGPDTQYF,TRBV21-1,TRBJ2-3
CAWSETSDEQYF,TRBV30,TRBJ2-7
CASSPRGTQETQYF,TRBV18,TRBJ2-5
CASSGSEEQEKPKETQYF,TRBV11-2,TRBJ2-5
CASSGGWREQYF,TRBV12-3/TRBV12-4,TRBJ2-7
CASSSGRGEQFF,TRBV11-2,TRBJ2-1
CASSYQDRSNSPLHF,TRBV6-5,TRBJ1-6
CSVDRATTNTEAFF,TRBV29-1,TRBJ1-1
CASSRSGSSTDTQYF,TRBV5-1,TRBJ2-3
CSPHQSNEKLFF,TRBV20-1,TRBJ1-4
CASSDTHSYEQYF,TRBV12-3/TRBV12-4,TRBJ2-7
CASSLGPVTGQGYGYTF,TRBV11-3,TRBJ1-2
CASSLLGKGPNEQFF,TRBV13,TRBJ2-1
CSALLVITDTQYF,TRBV29-1,TRBJ2-3
CASSPGTSGSLYF,TRBV7-2,TRBJ2-7
CASSLAGSQPQHF,TRBV7-9,TRBJ1-5
CASSSHNPGQNYGYTF,TRBV6-2/TRBV6-3,TRBJ1-2
CASSGPAPGKGELFF,TRBV28,TRBJ2-2
CSVAGPIGGGSDTQYF,TRBV29-1,TRBJ2-3
CASTETGSNQPQHF,TRBV12-3/TRBV12-4,TRBJ1-5
CASSHPGGAATGELFF,TRBV11-2,TRBJ2-2
CASSSSSKPGEQYF,TRBV7-6,TRBJ2-7
CASSSTQVSYEQYF,TRBV5-1,TRBJ2-7
CSVKGTLSYEQYF,TRBV20-1,TRBJ2-7
CASSPGSSDPYEQYF,TRBV5-1,TRBJ2-7
CATRGYTGELFF,TRBV24-1,TRBJ2-2
CASSTHSLGQEGSYEQYF,TRBV9,TRBJ2-7
CASSFAGGGNEQFF,TRBV5-1,TRBJ2-1
CASSRTGLGYNEQFF,TRBV7-9,TRBJ2-1